One T cell receptor (beta chain) is described in this entry. This CDR3 region has 14 residues. The V and J ends lost 8 bases and 8 bases respectively, with 16 bases between them. The germline gives CDR1 LNHNV, CDR2 YYDKDF (reference sequence). The sequencing template was cDNA reverse transcribed from extracted RNA. Profiling relied on immunoSEQ multiplex PCR, and the TCRdb table lists in-frame clones only, not all of them. The profile shows 200,000 to 250,000 clones, roughly two thirds of them singletons. The data were taken from a study of CD8+ T cells in alopecia areata. Study-level information: Twice daily, treated patients received 5 to 10 mg of oral tofacitinib.

The specimen comprised CD4+ T cells sorted from blood, sampled at week 0. The V gene is TRBV15, the J gene TRBJ1-6; D may be TRBD1 (5 bases). This clonotype was sampled from a human donor with alopecia areata. CDR3 in amino acids: CATGRAGTDSPLHF. The CDR3 region has the DNA TGTGCCACCGGACGGGCAGGGACGGATTCACCCCTCCACTTT.